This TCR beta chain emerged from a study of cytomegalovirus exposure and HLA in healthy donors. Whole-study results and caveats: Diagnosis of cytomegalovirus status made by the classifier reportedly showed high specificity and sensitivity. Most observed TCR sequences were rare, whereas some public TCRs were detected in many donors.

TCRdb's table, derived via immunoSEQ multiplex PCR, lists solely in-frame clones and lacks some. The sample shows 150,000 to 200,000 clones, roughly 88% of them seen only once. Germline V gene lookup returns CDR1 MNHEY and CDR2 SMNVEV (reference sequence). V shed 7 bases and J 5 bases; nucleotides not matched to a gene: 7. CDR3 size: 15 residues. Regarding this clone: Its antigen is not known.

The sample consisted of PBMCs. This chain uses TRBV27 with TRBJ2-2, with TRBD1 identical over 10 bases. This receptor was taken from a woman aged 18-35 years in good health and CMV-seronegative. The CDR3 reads CASKGGTGVTGELFF. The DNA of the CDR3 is TGTGCCAGCAAAGGGGGGACAGGGGTAACCGGGGAGCTGTTTTTT.